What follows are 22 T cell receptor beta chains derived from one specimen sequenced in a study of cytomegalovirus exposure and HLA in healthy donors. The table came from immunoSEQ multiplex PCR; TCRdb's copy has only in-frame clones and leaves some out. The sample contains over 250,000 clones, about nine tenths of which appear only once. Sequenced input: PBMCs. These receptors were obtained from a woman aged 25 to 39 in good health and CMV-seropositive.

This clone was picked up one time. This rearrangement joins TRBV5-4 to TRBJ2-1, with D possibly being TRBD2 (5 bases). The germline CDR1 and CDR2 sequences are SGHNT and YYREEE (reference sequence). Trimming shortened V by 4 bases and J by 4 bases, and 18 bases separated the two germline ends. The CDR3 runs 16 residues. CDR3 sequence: CASSPGPGTGYNEQFF. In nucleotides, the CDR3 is TGTGCCAGCAGCCCGGGCCCAGGAACGGGATACAATGAGCAGTTCTTC.

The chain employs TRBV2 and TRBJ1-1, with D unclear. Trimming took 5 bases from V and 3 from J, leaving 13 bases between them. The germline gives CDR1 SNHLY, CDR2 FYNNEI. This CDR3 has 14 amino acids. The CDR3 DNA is TGTGCCAGCAGTCAACAAGGTGAGGACACTGAAGCTTTCTTT. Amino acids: CASSQQGEDTEAFF.

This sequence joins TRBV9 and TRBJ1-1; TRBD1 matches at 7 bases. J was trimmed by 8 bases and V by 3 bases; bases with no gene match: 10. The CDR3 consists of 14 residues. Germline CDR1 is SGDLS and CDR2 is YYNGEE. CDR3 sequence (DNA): TGTGCCAGCAGCGCCCGGGACAGAGAAGTGGAAGCTTTCTTT. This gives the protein CASSARDREVEAFF.

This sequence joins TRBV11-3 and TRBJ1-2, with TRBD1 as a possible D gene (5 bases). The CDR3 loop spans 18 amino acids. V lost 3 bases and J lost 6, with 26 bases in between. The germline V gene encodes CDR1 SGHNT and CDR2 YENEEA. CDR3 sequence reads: CASSLARDEGQGRDGYTF. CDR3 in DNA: TGTGCCAGCAGCTTGGCCCGGGACGAAGGTCAGGGCAGGGATGGCTACACCTTC.

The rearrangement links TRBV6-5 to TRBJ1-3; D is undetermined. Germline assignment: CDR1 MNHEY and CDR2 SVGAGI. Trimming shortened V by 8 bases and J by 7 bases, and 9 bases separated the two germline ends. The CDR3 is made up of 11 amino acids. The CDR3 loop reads CASSHGNTIYF. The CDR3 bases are TGTGCCAGCTCTCACGGGAACACCATATATTTT.

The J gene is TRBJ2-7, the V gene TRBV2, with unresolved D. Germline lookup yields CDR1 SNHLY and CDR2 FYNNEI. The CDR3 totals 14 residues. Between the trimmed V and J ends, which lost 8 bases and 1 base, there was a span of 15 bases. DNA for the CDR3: TGTGCCAGCCAGACAAGAGTTGGGTCCTACGAGCAGTACTTC. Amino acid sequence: CASQTRVGSYEQYF.

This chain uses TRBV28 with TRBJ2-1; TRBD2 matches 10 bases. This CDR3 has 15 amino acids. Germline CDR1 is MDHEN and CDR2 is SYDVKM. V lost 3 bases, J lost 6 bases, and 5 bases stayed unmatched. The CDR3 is CASSFTSGAFNEQFF. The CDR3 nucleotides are TGTGCCAGCAGTTTCACTAGCGGGGCGTTCAATGAGCAGTTCTTC. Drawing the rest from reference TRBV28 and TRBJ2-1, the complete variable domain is DVKVTQSSRYLVKRTGEKVFLECVQDMDHENMFWYRQDPGLGLRLIYFSYDVKMKEKGDIPEGYSVSREKKERFSLILESASTNQTSMYLCASSFTSGAFNEQFFGPGTRLTVL.

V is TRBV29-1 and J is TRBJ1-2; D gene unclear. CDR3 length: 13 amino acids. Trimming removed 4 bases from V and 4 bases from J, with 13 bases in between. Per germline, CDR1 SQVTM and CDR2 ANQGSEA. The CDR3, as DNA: TGCAGCGTTGTGCAGTCCTCCGGCTATGGCTACACCTTC. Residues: CSVVQSSGYGYTF.

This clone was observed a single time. CDR3 sequence (DNA): TGTGCCAGCAGTTTTCTCTGGCAGGGCGTGCACGAGCAGTACTTC. The encoded protein is CASSFLWQGVHEQYF. V is TRBV28 and J is TRBJ2-7; the D gene is possibly TRBD1 (5 bases). The CDR3 has 15 amino acids. Looked up from germline, CDR1 is MDHEN and CDR2 is SYDVKM. The germline V and J ends were trimmed by 3 bases and 5 bases, with 17 bases remaining between them.

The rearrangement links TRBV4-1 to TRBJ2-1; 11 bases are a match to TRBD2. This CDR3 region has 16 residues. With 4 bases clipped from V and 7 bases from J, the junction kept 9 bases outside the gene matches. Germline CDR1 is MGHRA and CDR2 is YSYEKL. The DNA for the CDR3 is TGCGCCAGCAGCCCGCGGGAGACTAGCGGGATGAATGAGCAGTTCTTC. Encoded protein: CASSPRETSGMNEQFF.

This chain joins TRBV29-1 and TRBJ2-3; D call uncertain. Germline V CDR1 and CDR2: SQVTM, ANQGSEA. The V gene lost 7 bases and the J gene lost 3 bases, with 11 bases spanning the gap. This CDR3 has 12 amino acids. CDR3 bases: TGCAGCGCCCAACCCGTAACAGATACGCAGTATTTT. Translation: CSAQPVTDTQYF.

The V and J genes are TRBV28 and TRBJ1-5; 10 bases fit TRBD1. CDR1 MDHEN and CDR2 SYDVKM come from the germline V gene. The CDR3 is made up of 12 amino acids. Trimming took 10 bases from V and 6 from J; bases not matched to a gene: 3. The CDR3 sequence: CATWTGGQPQHF. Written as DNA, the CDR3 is TGTGCCACCTGGACAGGGGGTCAGCCCCAGCATTTT.

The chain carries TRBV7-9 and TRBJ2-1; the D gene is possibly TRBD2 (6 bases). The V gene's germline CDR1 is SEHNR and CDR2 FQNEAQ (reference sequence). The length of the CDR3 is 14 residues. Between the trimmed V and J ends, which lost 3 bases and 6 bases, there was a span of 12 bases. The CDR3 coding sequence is TGTGCCAGCAGCTTCGAACTAGCACCCAATGAGCAGTTCTTC. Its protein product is CASSFELAPNEQFF.

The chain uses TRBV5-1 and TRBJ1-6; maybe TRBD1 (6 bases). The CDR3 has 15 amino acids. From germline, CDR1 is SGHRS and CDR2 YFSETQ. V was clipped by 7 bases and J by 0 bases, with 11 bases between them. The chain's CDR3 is CASRTGYSYNSPLHF. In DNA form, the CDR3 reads TGCGCCAGCCGTACAGGGTACTCCTATAATTCACCCCTCCACTTT.

CDR3 in amino acids: CASSQGPSGSLQETQYF. DNA for the CDR3: TGCGCCAGCAGCCAAGGTCCTAGCGGGAGCCTTCAAGAGACCCAGTACTTC. The J gene is TRBJ2-5, the V gene TRBV4-1; TRBD2 matches at 10 bases. The germline V gene has CDR1 MGHRA and CDR2 YSYEKL. Germline trimming cut 1 base from V and 2 bases from J; bases unmatched to any gene: 7. There are 17 residues in the CDR3.

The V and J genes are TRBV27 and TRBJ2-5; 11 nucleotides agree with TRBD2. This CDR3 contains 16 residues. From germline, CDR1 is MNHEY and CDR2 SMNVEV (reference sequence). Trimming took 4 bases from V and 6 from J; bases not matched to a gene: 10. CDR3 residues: CASSSILAGGPKTQYF. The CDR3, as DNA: TGTGCCAGCAGTTCGATATTAGCGGGAGGGCCAAAGACCCAGTACTTC.

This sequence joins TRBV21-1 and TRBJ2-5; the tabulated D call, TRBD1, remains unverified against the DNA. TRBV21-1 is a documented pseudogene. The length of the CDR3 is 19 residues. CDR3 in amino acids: CASSKPKGAHWGSVETQYF. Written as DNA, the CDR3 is TGTGCCAGCAGCAAACCTAAGGGGGCCCATTGGGGGTCCGTAGAGACCCAGTACTTC.

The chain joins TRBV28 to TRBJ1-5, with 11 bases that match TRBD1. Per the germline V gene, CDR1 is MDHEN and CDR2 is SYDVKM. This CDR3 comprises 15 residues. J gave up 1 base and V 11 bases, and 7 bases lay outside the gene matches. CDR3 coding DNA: TGTGCCGGCGGGACAGGGGGAGGAAGCAATCAGCCCCAGCATTTT. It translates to CAGGTGGGSNQPQHF. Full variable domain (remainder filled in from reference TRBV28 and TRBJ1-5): DVKVTQSSRYLVKRTGEKVFLECVQDMDHENMFWYRQDPGLGLRLIYFSYDVKMKEKGDIPEGYSVSREKKERFSLILESASTNQTSMYLCAGGTGGGSNQPQHFGDGTRLSIL.

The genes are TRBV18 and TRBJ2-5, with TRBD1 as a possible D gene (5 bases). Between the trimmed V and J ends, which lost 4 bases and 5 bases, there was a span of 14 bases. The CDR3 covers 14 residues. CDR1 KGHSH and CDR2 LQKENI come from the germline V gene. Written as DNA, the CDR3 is TGTGCCAGCTCACTGATGCAGGGCGCGGAGACCCAGTACTTC. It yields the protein CASSLMQGAETQYF.

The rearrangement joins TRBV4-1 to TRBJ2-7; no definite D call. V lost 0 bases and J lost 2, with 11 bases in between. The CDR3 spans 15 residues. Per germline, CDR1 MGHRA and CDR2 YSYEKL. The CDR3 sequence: CASSQEGLGPYEQYF. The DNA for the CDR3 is TGCGCCAGCAGCCAAGAGGGCCTTGGACCCTACGAGCAGTACTTC.

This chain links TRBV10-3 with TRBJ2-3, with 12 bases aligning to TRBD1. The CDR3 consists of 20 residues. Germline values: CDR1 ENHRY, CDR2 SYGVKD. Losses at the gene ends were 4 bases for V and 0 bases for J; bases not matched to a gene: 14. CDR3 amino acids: CAISGAGTGGHLSSTDTQYF. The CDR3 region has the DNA TGTGCCATCAGTGGCGCCGGGACAGGGGGCCATCTTTCCAGCACAGATACGCAGTATTTT.

CDR3 sequence reads: CASSFGQLSPHEQYF. In DNA, the CDR3 is TGCGCCAGCAGCTTCGGACAGCTGTCCCCCCACGAGCAGTACTTC. The chain uses TRBV5-1 and TRBJ2-7, with TRBD1 as a possible D gene (6 bases). Germline V gene sequence: CDR1 SGHRS, CDR2 YFSETQ. The length of the CDR3 is 15 residues. Trimming took 2 bases from V and 5 from J, leaving 17 bases between them. The full variable domain, with the rest looked up from reference TRBV5-1 and TRBJ2-7, is KAGVTQTPRYLIKTRGQQVTLSCSPISGHRSVSWYQQTPGQGLQFLFEYFSETQRNKGNFPGRFSGRQFSNSRSEMNVSTLELGDSALYLCASSFGQLSPHEQYFGPGTRLTVT.